A single T cell receptor beta chain is shown here with its context. Method: immunoSEQ multiplex PCR; TCRdb's copy keeps in-frame clones and lacks some. This table has some 200,000 clones, 75% to 85% appearing once. The V gene's germline CDR1 is MNHNY and CDR2 SVGAGI (reference sequence). This CDR3 has 15 residues. Unmatched junction bases numbered 13, after V lost 6 bases and J lost 11 bases. These data belong to a study of blood T cell repertoires in COVID-19. V is TRBV6-6 and J is TRBJ1-6; TRBD1 matches at 7 bases. Sequenced: peripheral blood. This TCR was sampled from a human donor in a cohort sampled during active COVID-19. This CDR3 reads CASSSAGTADPPLHF. CDR3 coding DNA: TGTGCCAGCAGCTCCGCCGGGACAGCAGACCCACCCCTCCACTTT.